Listed below are T cell receptor beta chains from one sample, sequenced in a study of long-term antiretroviral therapy in people with HIV. Sequenced by immunoSEQ multiplex PCR; TCRdb stores in-frame clones only, minus some. This table holds under 45,000 clones, roughly 87% found once. The sample was unsorted PBMCs, taken 1 year after starting antiretroviral therapy. The source of these receptors is a man in his late teens or twenties with HIV. The CDR3 runs from the conserved cysteine through the conserved F or W. D genes are given only for firm matches. Size is stated for part of the rows, as once, few or many counts, or as a class when the clone is expanded.

v_gene	j_gene	d_gene	abundance	CDR3nt	CDR3aa
TRBV5-1	TRBJ1-1	NA	NA	TGCGCCAGCAGCTTAGGGTTGGGTACTGAAGCTTTCTTT	CASSLGLGTEAFF
TRBV18	TRBJ2-1	TRBD2	NA	TGTGCCAGCTCTCTTGGACTAGCGGGGAATGAGCAGTTCTTC	CASSLGLAGNEQFF
TRBV9	TRBJ1-2	NA	NA	TGTGCCAGCACCGGGGGGAACTATGGCTACACCTTC	CASTGGNYGYTF
TRBV28	TRBJ2-5	NA	NA	TGTGCCAGCAGCCAGCCAACGGGGGGCGGAGAGACCCAGTACTTC	CASSQPTGGGETQYF
TRBV6-5	TRBJ1-2	TRBD1	NA	TGTGCCAGCAGTTACAATGGGGGGGACAGGGGCTACACCTTC	CASSYNGGDRGYTF
TRBV5-8	TRBJ2-4	NA	NA	TGTGCCAGCAGCTCCCCCGTCGCCCGGGGTTTGGCGGACATTCAGTACTTC	CASSSPVARGLADIQYF
TRBV5-6	TRBJ1-1	NA	few	TGTGCCAGCAGCCCCTCAGCGGGCACTGAAGCTTTCTTT	CASSPSAGTEAFF
TRBV7-9	TRBJ2-5	TRBD1	NA	TGTGCCAGCAGCTTAGTTTTCCAGGGGGCTAGAAGTGAGACCCAGTACTTC	CASSLVFQGARSETQYF
TRBV9	TRBJ2-7	NA	few	TGTGCCAGCAGCTCAGACAGGAGCTCCTACGAGCAGTACTTC	CASSSDRSSYEQYF
TRBV7-9	TRBJ1-1	TRBD1	NA	TGTGCCAGCAGCATGGGACAGGGAAACACTGAAGCTTTCTTT	CASSMGQGNTEAFF
TRBV7-8	TRBJ2-7	NA	NA	TGTGCCAGTCTGGGGGGACGGGCAATCCCCTACGAGCAGTACTTC	CASLGGRAIPYEQYF
TRBV5-5	TRBJ2-7	NA	NA	TGTGCCAGCAGCTTCGGAATTGACAGATCCTACGAGCAGTACTTC	CASSFGIDRSYEQYF
TRBV5-6	TRBJ2-2	TRBD1	NA	TGTGCCAGCAGCTCTGACAGGGGGCTGTGGAACACCGGGGAGCTGTTTTTT	CASSSDRGLWNTGELFF
TRBV5-1	TRBJ2-4	TRBD1	NA	TGCGCCAGCAGCTTACAGGGGATCAAAAACATTCAGTACTTC	CASSLQGIKNIQYF
TRBV23-1	TRBJ1-1	NA	NA	TGCGCCAGCAGACGTAACCCCACTGAAGCTTTCTTT	CASRRNPTEAFF
TRBV7-6	TRBJ1-1	NA	NA	TGTGCCAGCAGCTTAGCCGTAGGGCCGAACACTGAAGCTTTCTTT	CASSLAVGPNTEAFF
TRBV29-1	TRBJ2-3	TRBD2	NA	TGCAGCGTTGTAGCGGGAGGGCGGCAGACAGATACGCAGTATTTT	CSVVAGGRQTDTQYF
TRBV19	TRBJ2-7	NA	NA	TGTGCCAGTAGTATAGTAGCCTGGACCTACGAGCAGTACTTC	CASSIVAWTYEQYF
TRBV6-5	TRBJ1-1	NA	NA	TGTGCCAGCAGTTATAGGGAGCGGAACACTGAAGCTTTCTTT	CASSYRERNTEAFF
TRBV27	TRBJ1-1	TRBD1	NA	TGTGCCAGCATCCGAGGGGGCGGTAGCACTGAAGCTTTCTTT	CASIRGGGSTEAFF
TRBV5-1	TRBJ2-1	TRBD1	NA	TGCGCCAGCAGCGTGGGACAGGGGATGTATAATGAGCAGTTCTTC	CASSVGQGMYNEQFF
TRBV10-3	TRBJ2-3	NA	NA	TGTGCCATCAGTGCTGGGGAGGTTACAGATACGCAGTATTTT	CAISAGEVTDTQYF
TRBV7-9	TRBJ2-7	NA	NA	TGTGCCAGCAGCTTAGTTGCCAGGGACCTCTCCGAGCAGTACTTC	CASSLVARDLSEQYF
TRBV18	TRBJ2-7	NA	NA	TGTGCCAGCTCACCATCGGGGGAGGCCTACGAGCAGTACTTC	CASSPSGEAYEQYF
TRBV5-1	TRBJ1-1	TRBD1	NA	TGCGCCAGCAGCTTGAGGGGGCAGGGGCCTGAAGCTTTCTTT	CASSLRGQGPEAFF
TRBV27	TRBJ1-3	NA	NA	TGTGCCAGCAAAATTGGGGAGTTGGGAAACACCATATATTTT	CASKIGELGNTIYF
TRBV4-3	TRBJ2-7	TRBD1	NA	TGCGCCAGCAGCCAAGCCCGGGACAGACGCTACGAGCAGTACTTC	CASSQARDRRYEQYF
TRBV2	TRBJ2-7	NA	NA	TGTGCCAGCAGTGTCAATCGGAGGGAAAAGTTTACCTACGAGCAGTACTTC	CASSVNRREKFTYEQYF
TRBV6-5	TRBJ2-2	TRBD1	NA	TGTGCCAGCAGGATCTGGGACAGCAACACCGGGGAGCTGTTTTTT	CASRIWDSNTGELFF
TRBV9	TRBJ1-2	NA	NA	TGTGCCAGCAGCGTAGCCAGGGAGGGGGGGAAGGGCTACACCTTC	CASSVAREGGKGYTF
TRBV19	TRBJ1-4	TRBD1	NA	TGTGCCAGTAGTCCCATACAGGGGGCCGCAACTAATGAAAAACTGTTTTTT	CASSPIQGAATNEKLFF
TRBV4-1	TRBJ2-5	NA	NA	TGCGCCAGCAGCCAAGGGTCACAGGAGACCCAGTACTTC	CASSQGSQETQYF
TRBV27	TRBJ1-1	NA	NA	TGTGCCAGCAGTTTGTCCCCACGAGGGGAAGCTTTCTTT	CASSLSPRGEAFF
TRBV7-8	TRBJ2-7	NA	NA	TGTGCCAGCAGCTTAGTTGGGGCAGCCAGCGAGCAGTACTTC	CASSLVGAASEQYF
TRBV6-6	TRBJ1-5	TRBD1	NA	TGTGCCAGCAGTTACCCGGACAGGGATCAGCCCCAGCATTTT	CASSYPDRDQPQHF
TRBV27	TRBJ2-1	NA	NA	TGTGCCAGCAAACCTAAACTCTGGGCAGGGGCAGGTGAGCAGTTCTTC	CASKPKLWAGAGEQFF
TRBV7-6	TRBJ2-7	TRBD1	NA	TGTGCCAGCAGCTTCAAACAGGGGTCCGACGAGCAGTACTTC	CASSFKQGSDEQYF
TRBV19	TRBJ2-7	TRBD2	NA	TGTGCCAGTAGTCTAACACTAGCGGGAGGCTACGAGCAGTACTTC	CASSLTLAGGYEQYF
TRBV7-2	TRBJ1-1	TRBD1	few	TGTGCCAGCAGCTTAGAGGGGGCTTGGGCCACTGAAGCTTTCTTT	CASSLEGAWATEAFF
TRBV9	TRBJ2-3	NA	NA	TGTGCCAGCAGCGTCCCTCTCGAGGGCGGCACAGATACGCAGTATTTT	CASSVPLEGGTDTQYF
TRBV5-1	TRBJ2-7	NA	NA	TGCGCCAGCAGCTTGGGAAATGAGGGGGGGGGATACGAGCAGTACTTC	CASSLGNEGGGYEQYF
TRBV2	TRBJ2-7	NA	NA	TGTGCCAGCAACCCTTACTACGAGCAGTACTTC	CASNPYYEQYF